This T cell receptor beta chain appears in the sequencing data of a study (dated by TCRdb to 2016 to 2018). Describing the broader study: The study investigated the origins of HIV persistence in individuals who naturally controlled HIV infection.

The library was generated by 5' RACE. This sample was sequenced with an Illumina HiSeq 2000. In-frame beta chains were kept once TCRdb had trimmed the public reads at Q25 with fastp and called clones with MiXCR. For every CDR3 protein sequence, its rows merge into one entry that carries the most common genes and DNA. The sample table holds 1,500 to 2,000 distinct CDR3 sequences, of which 6% to 8.5% were seen once. The top ten clones comprise less than 14% of the sample. Judged by its sample share, this clonotype qualifies as medium-sized (0.01 to 0.1%). Its cognate antigen has yet to be identified. There are no base qualities to consult, and no much larger clone falls within one base. Deletion took 1 base off V and 4 bases off J, with a span of 4 bases between the germline ends. CDR1 and CDR2 were assigned from the germline V gene (reference sequence) as GTSNPN and SVGIG. The CDR3 contains 12 residues, cysteine and phenylalanine counted. Only the CDR3 portion is preserved as DNA: 36 bases, with reading frame beginning at the first base.

The origin of this receptor is a female donor with HIV. This sequence uses TRBV30 and TRBJ2-2; the D gene identity is not certain. The source material was central memory T cells from blood PBMCs. The cell subset or site label for this specimen denotes: central memory CD4+ T cells. Here the CDR3 is given as CAWSEFTGELFF. The DNA reads as follows: TGTGCCTGGAGTGAGTTCACCGGGGAGCTGTTTTTT.